A single sample gave rise to the 32 T cell receptor beta chains below, sequenced in a study of tumor and adjacent non-tumor tissue in lung cancer (dated by TCRdb to the late 2010s). To prepare the library, multiplex PCR was applied. The run used an Illumina HiSeq 2500. TCRbeta libraries were constructed through three rounds of nested PCR with primers (Table S4) according to protocols modified from ARM-PCR. TCRdb took the public reads, trimmed them with fastp at Q25, ran MiXCR for clone calling and kept in-frame beta chains. All rows with the same CDR3 protein become a single entry with the most common DNA and genes. The sample contains 52,000 or so distinct CDR3 sequences, around three quarters of them found a single time. Roughly 25% of the sample is taken by the ten largest. RNA was isolated from bulk, unsorted tissue, and RNA quality was assessed with a NanoDrop ND-1000 and an Agilent 2100. For the normal lung samples, distant non-tumor tissue was collected more than 3 cm away from the tumor edge.

The sequenced sample was distant non-tumor lung tissue. The receptors shown here come from a woman aged 55-70 years with non-small cell lung cancer.

For this clonotype: Given the absence of the conserved phenylalanine or tryptophan at the CDR3 end, a read error is likely. The chain carries TRBV30 and TRBJ1-1; 9 nucleotides align to TRBD1. The V gene's germline CDR1 is GTSNPN and CDR2 SVGIG (reference sequence). V dropped 0 bases and J dropped 3; count of bases not matched to a gene: 5. The CDR3 sequence is 15 residues long. The CDR3 nucleotides read TGTGCCTGGAGTGTACGTGGGGACAGGGACACTGAAGCTTTCTAT. Translated: CAWSVRGDRDTEAFY.

This clonotype was seen ten or more times. The gene calls are TRBV28 and TRBJ2-2, with a tentative D call TRBD2 (6 bases). This CDR3 contains 15 residues. Germline V lookup: CDR1 MDHEN, CDR2 SYDVKM. V lost 4 bases and J lost 4, with 13 bases in between. CDR3 DNA: TGTGCCAGCAGTTCCCCTAGCGTAAGCACCGGGGAGCTGTTTTTT. Translating gives CASSSPSVSTGELFF.

This clonotype was seen only once. At one boundary the junction diverges from the germline segment, which might be a read error. J is TRBJ1-1 and V is TRBV29-1; tentative D call: TRBD1 (5 bases). This CDR3 is 12 amino acids long. CDR1 is SQVTM, CDR2 ANQGSEA, per germline. CDR3 sequence reads: CSVRVMDTEAFF. CDR3 sequence (DNA): TGCAGCGTCAGGGTCATGGATACTGAAGCTTTTTTT.

This sequence joins TRBV5-4 and TRBJ2-4; D is unclear. This CDR3 has 15 amino acids. V lost 5 bases and J 0 bases, leaving 12 bases between the germline ends. Germline V gene data show CDR1 as SGHNT and CDR2 as YYREEE (reference sequence). This CDR3 reads CASSGFRLAKNIQYF. CDR3 in DNA: TGTGCCAGCAGTGGATTTAGACTAGCCAAAAACATTCAGTACTTC.

About this clonotype itself: No conserved phenylalanine or tryptophan is present at the end of the CDR3, so a read error is the likely explanation. The DNA is left out, because the CDR3 cannot be placed on it with certainty; the CDR3 is given as TCRdb lists it. The chain combines TRBV12-3 or TRBV12-4 with TRBJ1-1; TRBD1 is the table's D call, not checked against the DNA. The CDR3 region is 15 residues in length, termini included. The CDR3 loop reads CASSNRNPGNTEVFI.

Concerning this clonotype itself: One end of the junction fails to match germline, which may point to a read error. The chain couples TRBV6-2 or TRBV6-3 to TRBJ2-2; 9 bases agree with TRBD2. This CDR3 region has 16 residues. Germline CDR1 and CDR2: MNHEY and SVGEGT. The CDR3 spells CVSIAPPLAGTGELFF. CDR3 in DNA: TGTGTCAGCATCGCCCCTCCCCTAGCGGGGACCGGGGAGCTGTTTTTT.

This chain connects TRBV6-2 or TRBV6-3 to TRBJ2-5, with a possible D match to TRBD2 (6 bases). Germline CDR1 MNHEY, CDR2 SVGEGT. This CDR3 comprises 15 residues. As DNA, the CDR3 is TGTGGCTGCAGTTACGGGAGAGGGGAAGTAGAGACCCAGTACTTC. This gives the protein CGCSYGRGEVETQYF.

A note on this clonotype: Mismatch with germline at one junction end may stem from a read error. The V gene is TRBV6-5, the J gene TRBJ1-2; 8 bases map to TRBD1. The CDR3 sequence is 14 residues long. Looked up from germline, CDR1 is MNHEY and CDR2 is SVGAGI. CDR3 DNA: TGTGCCATCAGTTCGGGACAGGCATACTATGGCTACACATTT. This codes for CAISSGQAYYGYTF.

A remark on this clonotype: One base away lies a much larger clone, so this may be a sequencing read error. The chain uses TRBV11-3 and TRBJ2-2; D may match TRBD1 or TRBD2 (6 bases each). The CDR3 is 13 residues long. Germline V lookup: CDR1 SGHNT, CDR2 YENEEA. The CDR3 spells CASSWSTEGGLFF. Written as DNA, the CDR3 is TGTGCCAGCAGCTGGTCTACGGAGGGGGGGCTGTTTTTT.

As to this clonotype: The conserved final phenylalanine or tryptophan is absent from the CDR3, which likely points to a read error. The chain joins TRBV11-2 to TRBJ2-1; D remains ambiguous. CDR3 length: 13 amino acids. CDR1 and CDR2 from the germline V gene are SGHAT and FQNNGV. In DNA, the CDR3 is TGTGCGAGCAACGGGCGGATTCGCAATGAGCAGTTCTTA. It codes for CASNGRIRNEQFL.

This clonotype was observed at least ten times. The V gene is TRBV12-3 or TRBV12-4, the J gene TRBJ2-3; 10 bases match TRBD2. The CDR3 spans 15 residues. V trimming: 6 bases; J trimming: 5 bases; junction bases outside the gene matches: 8. The DNA for the CDR3 is TGTGCCAGCAGGACTGGGACTAGCGTTAGAGATACGCAGTATTTT. Translated: CASRTGTSVRDTQYF.

CDR3 bases: TGTGCCAGCAGGGGACAGGGGGTCTACGAGCAGTACTTC. As protein: CASRGQGVYEQYF. The chain uses TRBV11-2 and TRBJ2-7, with 11 bases that match TRBD1. In germline, CDR1 is SGHAT, CDR2 FQNNGV. This CDR3 contains 13 residues. The trim removed 6 bases at V and 3 bases at J, leaving 1 base unmatched.

The count of this clonotype is one. An end of the junction does not agree with germline; a read error may underlie this. V is TRBV20-1 and J is TRBJ2-1; D remains unclear. From germline, CDR1 is DFQATT and CDR2 SNEGSKA (reference sequence). The CDR3 has 12 residues. This CDR3 reads CNALINTGEQFF. The CDR3 DNA reads TGCAATGCTCTTATTAATACTGGTGAGCAGTTCTTC.

This clonotype was seen many times. This chain connects TRBV6-2 or TRBV6-3 to TRBJ1-1; D is ambiguous. The length of the CDR3 is 14 residues. Trimming removed 5 bases at V and 11 bases at J, with 21 bases between. Germline values: CDR1 MNHEY, CDR2 SVGEGT. The chain's CDR3 is CASSASLTALVAFF. CDR3 bases: TGTGCCAGCAGTGCCTCCTTGACCGCCTTGGTGGCTTTCTTT.

Of note for this clonotype: At one end, the junction sequence differs from germline, possibly due to a read error. The chain has TRBV11-3 and TRBJ2-5; no reliable D call. Germline values: CDR1 SGHNT, CDR2 YENEEA. This CDR3 has 14 residues. CDR3 nucleotide sequence: TGTGCCAGGAGCTCCCCTCGTATACATGAAACCCAGTACTTC. Translation: CARSSPRIHETQYF.

As to this clonotype: One end of the junction does not line up with germline, which may come from a read error. This chain uses TRBV12-3 or TRBV12-4 with TRBJ2-2, with TRBD1 matching over 7 bases. The CDR3 is 13 amino acids. The CDR3 DNA reads TGTGCCAGCAGACACCAGGGAACAGGGGAGATGTTTTTT. Its translation: CASRHQGTGEMFF.

This clonotype has at least ten counts. The chain uses TRBV20-1 and TRBJ2-1; D assignment may be TRBD1 or TRBD2 (5 bases each). The CDR3 runs 13 residues. CDR1 is DFQATT, CDR2 SNEGSKA, per germline (reference sequence). Deletions cut 2 bases from V and 4 bases from J, with 9 bases between. The CDR3 is CSARRDQYNEQFF. CDR3 nucleotide sequence: TGCAGTGCTAGAAGGGACCAATACAATGAGCAGTTCTTC.

The CDR3 sequence: CAWNVRGVRDTEAFF. CDR3 DNA: TGTGCCTGGAATGTACGTGGGGTCAGGGACACTGAAGCTTTCTTT. The rearrangement uses TRBV30 and TRBJ1-1, with D possibly being TRBD1 (5 bases). The CDR3 covers 15 residues. Trimming left V 4 bases short and J 3 bases short, with 18 bases between. The germline V gene has CDR1 GTSNPN and CDR2 SVGIG (reference sequence).

With respect to this clonotype: One end of the junction varies from germline; a read error may be responsible. The CDR3: CGSSQDRGGTYEQCF. The CDR3 bases are TGCGGCAGCAGCCAAGATCGAGGTGGGACCTACGAGCAGTGCTTC. The chain employs TRBV4-3 and TRBJ2-7; tentatively, D is TRBD1 or TRBD2 (5 bases each). Germline V gene sequence: CDR1 LGHNA, CDR2 YSLEER. The CDR3 totals 15 residues.

On this clonotype itself: Sequence at one end of the junction differs from germline and may be a read error. The V gene is TRBV14, the J gene TRBJ2-3, with TRBD1 matching over 8 bases. CDR3 length: 17 residues. Germline-derived CDR1 and CDR2 are SGHDN and FVKESK. The CDR3 DNA reads TGTGCCAGCAACCAAGAACGGAGACAGGGGATGACAGATACGCATTATTTT. This encodes CASNQERRQGMTDTHYF.

This clonotype was counted only a few times. This may be a read error: a much more frequent sequence differs by one nucleotide. This is likely a read error, given that the CDR3 carries no conserved phenylalanine or tryptophan at its end. The V gene is TRBV4-1, the J gene TRBJ1-6, with D maybe TRBD1 (6 bases). CDR1 is MGHRA, CDR2 YSYEKL, per germline. This CDR3 spans 17 amino acids. The DNA of the CDR3 is TGCCCCAGCAGCCAAGAAATTCCGGGGGCGGCGAATTCACCCCTCCACCTT. Translation: CPSSQEIPGAANSPLHL.

The chain recombines TRBV29-1 with TRBJ1-2, with D tentatively TRBD1 (6 bases). Germline lookup yields CDR1 SQVTM and CDR2 ANQGSEA. The CDR3 totals 14 residues. The ends were cut back, 5 bases at V and 4 bases at J, with 17 bases in the middle. CDR3 DNA sequence: TGCAGCGTTCTCGCAGGGGAGGAATCCTATGGCTACACCTTC. It specifies CSVLAGEESYGYTF.

Many counts were recorded for this clonotype. This chain links TRBV12-3 or TRBV12-4 with TRBJ2-7, with D unclear. The CDR3 extends over 14 amino acids. Trimming removed 2 bases from V and 2 bases from J, with 10 bases in between. The DNA of the CDR3 is TGTGCCAGCAGTTTAAAGGAAGGGCCCTACGAGCAGTACTTC. Translated: CASSLKEGPYEQYF.

In regard to this clonotype: A read error may produce the germline difference seen at one junction end. This chain joins TRBV12-5 and TRBJ2-5, with a possible D match to TRBD1 (6 bases). The germline V gene has CDR1 LGHNT and CDR2 FRNRAP. The CDR3 extends over 16 amino acids. The CDR3 spells CASGALGTLGIESQYF. The CDR3 DNA sequence: TGTGCTAGTGGTGCTCTAGGGACACTTGGAATAGAGTCCCAGTACTTC.

Details on this clonotype: A clone one base away is much larger, so this may be a read error. The genes are TRBV7-9 and TRBJ2-3; D gene ambiguous. CDR1 and CDR2 from the germline V gene are SEHNR and FQNEAQ (reference sequence). V shed 3 bases and J shed 1 base, with 11 bases lying between them. This CDR3 is built from 15 residues. CDR3 amino acids: CASSFWGCGTDTQYF. CDR3 sequence (DNA): TGTGCCAGCAGCTTTTGGGGATGCGGCACAGATACGCAGTATTTT.

On this clonotype itself: With a much larger clone just one base away, this may be a read error. The V gene is TRBV5-1, the J gene TRBJ2-3, with TRBD1 as a possible D gene (6 bases). Near its end, the DNA agrees better with TRBJ1-5, so the J call may be wrong. In germline, CDR1 is SGHRS, CDR2 YFSETQ. The CDR3 is 16 amino acids. CDR3 coding DNA: TGCGCCAGCAGCCCGCTGGGAGGGACAAACACAGATACGCAGCATTTT. It is translated as CASSPLGGTNTDTQHF.

A few counts support this clonotype. Mismatch with germline at one junction end may stem from a read error. This chain connects TRBV6-2 or TRBV6-3 to TRBJ1-1; D is uncertain. Per the germline V gene, CDR1 is MNHEY and CDR2 is SVGEGT. The CDR3 has 12 amino acids. CDR3 sequence: CAGSRDDTEAFF. The CDR3 bases are TGTGCCGGCAGTCGAGACGACACTGAAGCTTTCTTT.

About this clonotype: A read error may produce the germline difference seen at one junction end. The chain couples TRBV6-5 to TRBJ1-1, with D tentatively TRBD1 (6 bases). The germline V gene encodes CDR1 MNHEY and CDR2 SVGAGI. The CDR3 runs 15 residues. The CDR3 nucleotides are TGCGCCAGCACCTCTTTCCGGGACAAGGTGGTTGAAGCTTTCTTT. Translated, it gives CASTSFRDKVVEAFF.

This chain uses TRBV28 with TRBJ2-2; D is unclear. There are 17 residues in the CDR3. V lost 6 bases and J lost 9, with 26 bases in between. CDR1 is MDHEN, CDR2 SYDVKM, per germline. The CDR3 loop reads CASSPIGYFPRHRELFF. DNA for the CDR3: TGTGCCAGCAGCCCCATTGGGTACTTTCCACGTCACCGGGAGCTGTTTTTT. The variable domain in full, completed from reference TRBV28 and TRBJ2-2, reads DVKVTQSSRYLVKRTGEKVFLECVQDMDHENMFWYRQDPGLGLRLIYFSYDVKMKEKGDIPEGYSVSREKKERFSLILESASTNQTSMYLCASSPIGYFPRHRELFFGEGSRLTVL.

Regarding this clonotype: This CDR3 fails to terminate in the conserved phenylalanine or tryptophan, so it likely reflects a read error. The J gene is TRBJ1-1, the V gene TRBV11-2; a possible D gene is TRBD1 (5 bases). Germline CDR1 reads SGHAT; CDR2 reads FQNNGV. Trimming left V 0 bases short and J 5 bases short, with 7 bases between. The length of the CDR3 is 13 residues. CDR3 protein: CASSLERGTEAFV. The CDR3 DNA reads as TGTGCCAGCAGCTTAGAACGGGGGACTGAAGCTTTCGTT.

This clonotype appeared a few times. The chain joins TRBV11-2 to TRBJ1-5; TRBD1 matches 8 bases. V trimming: 10 bases; J trimming: 5 bases; junction bases outside the gene matches: 10. This CDR3 comprises 14 residues. The germline gives CDR1 SGHAT, CDR2 FQNNGV. Here the CDR3 DNA reads TGTGCCAATAGGAGGACAGGGACCGATCAGCCCCAGCATTTT. It encodes CANRRTGTDQPQHF.

This sequence joins TRBV12-3 or TRBV12-4 and TRBJ1-2; TRBD1 aligns across 11 bases. The CDR3 is 12 amino acids. CDR3 amino acids: CSNRGTGGGYTF. The CDR3 DNA sequence: TGTTCCAACAGGGGGACAGGGGGAGGCTACACCTTC.